The T cell receptor (beta chain) under discussion was sequenced for a study of shared clonotypes between healthy human individuals. Study findings and constraints: Relative to clonotypes present in all four donors, those not shared had lower generation probabilities.

With respect to this clone: Its antigen is not known.

Sequenced by immunoSEQ multiplex PCR; TCRdb stores in-frame clones only, minus some. Of about 1 million clones in the sample, approximately 70% were seen once. This sequence originates from a man younger than 30 in good health. Specimen: memory CD4+ T cells sorted from blood. Indicated subset: CD45RA-negative fraction.

CDR3 DNA sequence: TGTGCCAGCAGCGGGACCTGGGCCTATGGCTACACCTTC. It specifies CASSGTWAYGYTF. The chain links TRBV5-6 to TRBJ1-2, with TRBD1 as a possible D gene (5 bases). Germline CDR1 reads SGHDT; CDR2 reads YYEEEE. There are 13 residues in the CDR3. V lost 4 bases and J 4 bases, leaving 11 bases between the germline ends.